This T cell receptor (beta chain) derives from a study of shared clonotypes between healthy human individuals. Germline V gene data show CDR1 as LNHDA and CDR2 as SQIVND (reference sequence). CDR3 length: 11 amino acids. Trimming shortened V by 4 bases and J by 9 bases, and 6 bases separated the two germline ends. Assay: immunoSEQ multiplex PCR; the TCRdb copy retains only in-frame clones and omits some. The sample lists roughly 320,000 clones; roughly 84% were seen once. Specimen: memory CD8+ T cells sorted from blood. The subset denotes: CD45RO+ cells pooled with CCR7-negative TemRA cells. The chain recombines TRBV19 with TRBJ2-2; D remains ambiguous. The receptor comes from a man younger than 35 in good health. This CDR3 reads CASSRDRELFF. The CDR3 bases are TGTGCCAGTAGTAGGGATAGGGAGCTGTTTTTT.